The subject of this entry is one T cell receptor beta chain. These data originate in a study of blood T cell repertoires in COVID-19. How the authors handled the data: Reference gene primer amplification gave nucleated cell count estimates. Here immunoSEQ multiplex PCR was the method, and the copy in TCRdb shows in-frame clones only, minus some. V and J calls and clone size come straight from that table; D and trimming were deduced from the DNA. The sample carries about 83,000 clones, about 85% recorded once. The CDR3 loop spans 17 amino acids. The germline V gene has CDR1 LGHNA and CDR2 YSLEER. The V end was cut by 0 bases, the J end by 0 bases, with 11 bases between.

Sequencing input: peripheral blood. The chain uses TRBV4-3 and TRBJ2-2; possible D gene TRBD2, 5 bases. This receptor was identified in a woman between 50 and 59 years old with active or convalescent COVID-19. Here the CDR3 reads CASSQDPRATNTGELFF. The CDR3 region has the DNA TGCGCCAGCAGCCAAGATCCGCGGGCTACGAACACCGGGGAGCTGTTTTTT.